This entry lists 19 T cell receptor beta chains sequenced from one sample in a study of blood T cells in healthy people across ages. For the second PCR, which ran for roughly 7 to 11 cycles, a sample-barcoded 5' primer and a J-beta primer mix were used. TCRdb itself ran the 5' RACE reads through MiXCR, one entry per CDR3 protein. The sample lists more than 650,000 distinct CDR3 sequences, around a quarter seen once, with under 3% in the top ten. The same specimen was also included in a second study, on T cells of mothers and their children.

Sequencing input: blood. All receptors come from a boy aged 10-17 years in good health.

The chain's CDR3 is CASSSFGGLGETQYF. CDR3 DNA: TGTGCCAGCAGCTCGTTCGGGGGATTGGGGGAGACCCAGTACTTC. V usage is TRBV11-2 and J usage is TRBJ2-5; TRBD2 might be the D (6 bases). Germline V gene sequence: CDR1 SGHAT, CDR2 FQNNGV. This CDR3 has 15 residues. Trimming took off 4 bases at V and 5 bases at J, with 17 bases between the two ends.

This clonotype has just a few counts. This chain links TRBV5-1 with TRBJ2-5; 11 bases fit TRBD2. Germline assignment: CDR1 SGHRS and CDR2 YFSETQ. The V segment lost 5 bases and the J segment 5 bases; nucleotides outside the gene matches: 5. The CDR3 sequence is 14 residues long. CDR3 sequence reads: CASRYGLAGETQYF. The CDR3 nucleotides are TGCGCCAGCAGATATGGACTAGCGGGCGAGACCCAGTACTTC. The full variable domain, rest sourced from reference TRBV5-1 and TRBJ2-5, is KAGVTQTPRYLIKTRGQQVTLSCSPISGHRSVSWYQQTPGQGLQFLFEYFSETQRNKGNFPGRFSGRQFSNSRSEMNVSTLELGDSALYLCASRYGLAGETQYFGPGTRLLVL.

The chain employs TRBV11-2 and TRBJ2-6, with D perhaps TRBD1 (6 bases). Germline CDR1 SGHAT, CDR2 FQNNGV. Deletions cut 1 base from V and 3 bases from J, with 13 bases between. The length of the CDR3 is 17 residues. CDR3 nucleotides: TGTGCCAGCAGCTTAGTTCCCGACAGGCTTGGGGCCAACGTCCTGACTTTC. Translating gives CASSLVPDRLGANVLTF.

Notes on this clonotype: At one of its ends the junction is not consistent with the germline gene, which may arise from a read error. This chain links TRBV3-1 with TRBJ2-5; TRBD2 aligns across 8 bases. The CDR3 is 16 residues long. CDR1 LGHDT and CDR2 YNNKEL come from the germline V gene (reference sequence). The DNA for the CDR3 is TGTGTCAGCAGCCCTACGTTCGGGGGGGTCCCGAGGACCCAGTACTTC. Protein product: CVSSPTFGGVPRTQYF.

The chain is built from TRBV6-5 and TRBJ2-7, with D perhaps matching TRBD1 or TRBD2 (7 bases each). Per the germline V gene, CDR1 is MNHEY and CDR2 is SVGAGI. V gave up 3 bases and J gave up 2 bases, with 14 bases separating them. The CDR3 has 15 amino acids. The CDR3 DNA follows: TGTGCCAGCAGTTATGGTCAGGGGGGGACCTACGAGCAGTACTTC. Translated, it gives CASSYGQGGTYEQYF.

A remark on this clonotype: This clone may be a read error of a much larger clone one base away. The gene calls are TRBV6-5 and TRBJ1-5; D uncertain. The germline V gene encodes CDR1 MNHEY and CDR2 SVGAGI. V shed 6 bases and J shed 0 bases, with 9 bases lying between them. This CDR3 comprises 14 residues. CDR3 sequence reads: CASRYSYSNQPQHF. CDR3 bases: TGTGCCAGCAGATACAGTTATAGCAATCAGCCCCAGCATTTT.

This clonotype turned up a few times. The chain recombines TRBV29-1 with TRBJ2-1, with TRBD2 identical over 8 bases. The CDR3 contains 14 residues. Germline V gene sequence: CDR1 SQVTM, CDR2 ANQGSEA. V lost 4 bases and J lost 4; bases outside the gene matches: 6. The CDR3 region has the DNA TGCAGCGTTGTAGCCAGCGGGGGATACAATGAGCAGTTCTTC. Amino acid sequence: CSVVASGGYNEQFF.

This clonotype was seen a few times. The CDR3 DNA follows: TGTGCCAGCAGCTTGGACCCCGCAGGGACGCAGCCCCAGCATTTT. It translates to CASSLDPAGTQPQHF. The V and J genes are TRBV5-5 and TRBJ1-5; D possibly corresponds to TRBD1 (5 bases). This CDR3 region has 15 residues. V dropped 0 bases and J dropped 7 bases, with 14 bases sitting between them. Germline V gene data show CDR1 as SGHKS and CDR2 as YYEKEE (reference sequence).

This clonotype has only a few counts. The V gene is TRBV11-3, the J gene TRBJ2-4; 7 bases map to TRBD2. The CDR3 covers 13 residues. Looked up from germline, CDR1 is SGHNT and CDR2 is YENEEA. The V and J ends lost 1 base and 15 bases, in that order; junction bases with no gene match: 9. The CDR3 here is CASSLAGGYPRYF. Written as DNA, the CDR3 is TGTGCCAGCAGCTTAGCGGGGGGATACCCCAGGTACTTC.

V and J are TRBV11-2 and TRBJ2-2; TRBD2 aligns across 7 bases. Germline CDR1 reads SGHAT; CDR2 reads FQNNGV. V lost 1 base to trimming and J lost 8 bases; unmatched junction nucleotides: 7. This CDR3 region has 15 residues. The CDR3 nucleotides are TGTGCCAGCAGCTTAGGAAGGACTAGAAGTGGGGAGCTGTTTTTT. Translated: CASSLGRTRSGELFF.

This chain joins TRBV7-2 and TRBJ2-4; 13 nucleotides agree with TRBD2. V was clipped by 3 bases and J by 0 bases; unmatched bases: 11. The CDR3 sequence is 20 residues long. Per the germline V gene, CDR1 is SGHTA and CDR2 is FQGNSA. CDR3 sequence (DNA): TGTGCCAGCAGCTTTGTCCCGGGACTAGCGGGAATTTTAGCCAAAAACATTCAGTACTTC. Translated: CASSFVPGLAGILAKNIQYF.

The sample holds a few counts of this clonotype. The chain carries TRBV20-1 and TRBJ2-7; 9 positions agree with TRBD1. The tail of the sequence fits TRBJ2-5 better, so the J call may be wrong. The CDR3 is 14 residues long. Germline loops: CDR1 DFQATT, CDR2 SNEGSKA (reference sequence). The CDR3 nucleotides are TGCAGTGCTCGGCCACAGGGGGCTTGGGAGACCCAGTACTTC. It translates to CSARPQGAWETQYF.

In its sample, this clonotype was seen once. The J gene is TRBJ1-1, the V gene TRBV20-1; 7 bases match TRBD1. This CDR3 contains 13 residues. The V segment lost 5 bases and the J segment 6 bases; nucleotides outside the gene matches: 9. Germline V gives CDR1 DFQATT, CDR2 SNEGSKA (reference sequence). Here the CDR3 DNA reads TGCAGTGCTTGCCGGGACAGTACCCCTGAAGCTTTCTTT. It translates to CSACRDSTPEAFF.

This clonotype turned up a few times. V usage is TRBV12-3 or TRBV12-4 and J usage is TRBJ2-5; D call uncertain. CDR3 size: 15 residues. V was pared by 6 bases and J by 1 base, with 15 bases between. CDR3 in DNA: TGTGCCAGCAGCTGGACCCCCGGACCCCAAGAGACCCAGTACTTC. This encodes CASSWTPGPQETQYF.

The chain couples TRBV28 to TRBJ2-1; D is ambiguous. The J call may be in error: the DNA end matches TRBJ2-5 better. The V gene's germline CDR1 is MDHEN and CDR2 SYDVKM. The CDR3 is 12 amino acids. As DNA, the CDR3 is TGTGCCAGCAGCGCCGTTCGGGTGGCCCAGTACTTC. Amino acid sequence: CASSAVRVAQYF.

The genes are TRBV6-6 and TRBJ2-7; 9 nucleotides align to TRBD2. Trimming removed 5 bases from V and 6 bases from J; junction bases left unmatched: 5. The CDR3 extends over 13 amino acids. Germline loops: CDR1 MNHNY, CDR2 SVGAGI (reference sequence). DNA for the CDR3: TGTGCCAGCAGTACTAGCGGGTGGGGCGAGCAGTACTTC. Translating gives CASSTSGWGEQYF.

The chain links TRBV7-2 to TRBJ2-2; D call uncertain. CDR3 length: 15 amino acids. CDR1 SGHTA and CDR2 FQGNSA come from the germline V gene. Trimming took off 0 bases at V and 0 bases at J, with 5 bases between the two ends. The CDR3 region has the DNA TGTGCCAGCAGCTTAGCGACTCCGAACACCGGGGAGCTGTTTTTT. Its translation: CASSLATPNTGELFF.

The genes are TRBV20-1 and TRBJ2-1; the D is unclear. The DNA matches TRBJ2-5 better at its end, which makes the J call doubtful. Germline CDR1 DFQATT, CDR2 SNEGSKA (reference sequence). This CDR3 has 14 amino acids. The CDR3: CSAKLLDRLVAQYF. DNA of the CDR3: TGCAGTGCTAAGCTCCTGGACCGGCTAGTGGCCCAGTACTTC.

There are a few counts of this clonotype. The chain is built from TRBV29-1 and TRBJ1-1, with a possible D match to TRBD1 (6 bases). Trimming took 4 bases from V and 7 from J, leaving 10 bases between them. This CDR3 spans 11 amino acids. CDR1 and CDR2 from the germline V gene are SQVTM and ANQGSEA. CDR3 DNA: TGCAGCGTTGGGGACACCCTTGAAGCTTTCTTT. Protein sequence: CSVGDTLEAFF.